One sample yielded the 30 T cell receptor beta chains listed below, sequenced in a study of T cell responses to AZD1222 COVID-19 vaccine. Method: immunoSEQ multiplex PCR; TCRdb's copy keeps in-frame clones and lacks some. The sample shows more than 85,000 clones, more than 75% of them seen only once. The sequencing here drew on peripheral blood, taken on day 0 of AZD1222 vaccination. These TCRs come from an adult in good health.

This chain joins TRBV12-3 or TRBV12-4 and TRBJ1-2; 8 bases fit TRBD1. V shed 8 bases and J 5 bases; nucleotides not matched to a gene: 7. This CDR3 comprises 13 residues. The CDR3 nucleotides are TGTGCCAGCTCCCCAGGGGGCGATTATGGCTACACCTTC. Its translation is CASSPGGDYGYTF.

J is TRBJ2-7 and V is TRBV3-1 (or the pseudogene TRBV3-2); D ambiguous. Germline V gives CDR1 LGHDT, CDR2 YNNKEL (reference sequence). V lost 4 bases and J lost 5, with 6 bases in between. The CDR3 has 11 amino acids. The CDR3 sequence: CASSLADEQYF. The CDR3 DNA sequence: TGTGCCAGCAGCCTGGCTGACGAGCAGTACTTC.

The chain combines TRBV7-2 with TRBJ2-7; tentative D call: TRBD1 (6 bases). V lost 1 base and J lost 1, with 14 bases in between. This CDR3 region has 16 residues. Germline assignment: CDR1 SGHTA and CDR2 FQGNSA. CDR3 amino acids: CASSLENTGFSYEQYF. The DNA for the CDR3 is TGTGCCAGCAGCTTAGAGAATACAGGGTTTTCCTACGAGCAGTACTTC.

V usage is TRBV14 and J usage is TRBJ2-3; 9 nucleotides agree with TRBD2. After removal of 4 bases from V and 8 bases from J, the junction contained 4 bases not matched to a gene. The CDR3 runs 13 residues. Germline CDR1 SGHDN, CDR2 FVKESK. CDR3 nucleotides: TGTGCCAGCAGCCCGGGACTAGCTGCTACGCAGTATTTT. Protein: CASSPGLAATQYF.

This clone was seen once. CDR3 sequence (DNA): TGTGCCTGGAGTGCCTCCGGTGGCTACACCTTC. It specifies CAWSASGGYTF. V is TRBV30 and J is TRBJ1-2; D gene ambiguous. Looked up from germline, CDR1 is GTSNPN and CDR2 is SVGIG (reference sequence). The ends were cut back, 1 base at V and 7 bases at J, with 7 bases in the middle. The CDR3 runs to 11 residues.

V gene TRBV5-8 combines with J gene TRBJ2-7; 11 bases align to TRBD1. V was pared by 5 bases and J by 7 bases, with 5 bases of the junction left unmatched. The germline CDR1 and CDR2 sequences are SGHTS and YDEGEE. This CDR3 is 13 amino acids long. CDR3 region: CASSGQGAGEQYF. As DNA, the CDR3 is TGTGCCAGCAGTGGACAGGGGGCCGGGGAGCAGTACTTC.

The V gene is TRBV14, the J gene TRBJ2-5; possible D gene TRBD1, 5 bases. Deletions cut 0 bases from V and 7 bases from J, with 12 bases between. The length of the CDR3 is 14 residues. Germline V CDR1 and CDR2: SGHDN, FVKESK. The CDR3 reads CASSQDRVSGTQYF. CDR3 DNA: TGTGCCAGCAGCCAAGACAGGGTTTCAGGGACCCAGTACTTC.

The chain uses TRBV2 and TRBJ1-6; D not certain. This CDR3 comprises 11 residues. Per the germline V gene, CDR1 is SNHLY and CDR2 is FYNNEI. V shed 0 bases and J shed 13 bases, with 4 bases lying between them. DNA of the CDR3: TGTGCCAGCAGTGAAGCTGGGCCCCTCCACTTT. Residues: CASSEAGPLHF.

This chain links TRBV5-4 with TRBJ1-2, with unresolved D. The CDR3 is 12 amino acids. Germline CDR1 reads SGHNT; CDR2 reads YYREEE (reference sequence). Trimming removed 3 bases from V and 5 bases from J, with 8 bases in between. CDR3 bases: TGTGCCAGCAGCTCCCCCTGGTATGGCTACACCTTC. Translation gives CASSSPWYGYTF.

CDR3 in amino acids: CASSFPSGKYEQFF. In DNA, the CDR3 is TGTGCCAGCAGTTTCCCTAGCGGGAAGTATGAGCAGTTCTTC. This rearrangement joins TRBV28 to TRBJ2-1; 9 bases agree with TRBD2. V gave up 3 bases and J gave up 8 bases; unmatched junction bases: 5. CDR3 length: 14 amino acids. The germline CDR1 and CDR2 sequences are MDHEN and SYDVKM.

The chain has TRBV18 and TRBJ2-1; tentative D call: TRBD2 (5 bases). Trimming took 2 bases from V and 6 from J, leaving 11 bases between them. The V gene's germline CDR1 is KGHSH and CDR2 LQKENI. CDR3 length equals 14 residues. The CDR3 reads CASSPGLATNEQFF. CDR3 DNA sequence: TGTGCCAGCTCACCAGGACTTGCGACCAATGAGCAGTTCTTC.

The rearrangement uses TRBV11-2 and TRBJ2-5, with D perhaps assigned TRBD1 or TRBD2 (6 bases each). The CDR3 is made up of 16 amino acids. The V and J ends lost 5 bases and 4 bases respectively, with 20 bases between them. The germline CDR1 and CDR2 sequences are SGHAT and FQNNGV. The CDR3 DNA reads TGTGCCAGCAGCCGACCGGAGGGGGGAAACTTAGAGACCCAGTACTTC. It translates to CASSRPEGGNLETQYF. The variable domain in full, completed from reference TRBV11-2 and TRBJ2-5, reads EAGVAQSPRYKIIEKRQSVAFWCNPISGHATLYWYQQILGQGPKLLIQFQNNGVVDDSQLPKDRFSAERLKGVDSTLKIQPAKLEDSAVYLCASSRPEGGNLETQYFGPGTRLLVL.

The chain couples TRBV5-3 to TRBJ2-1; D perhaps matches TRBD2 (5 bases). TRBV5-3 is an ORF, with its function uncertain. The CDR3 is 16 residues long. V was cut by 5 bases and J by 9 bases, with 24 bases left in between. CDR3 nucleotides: TGTGCCAGAAGATATAAGCGGAGGAGCCCAGTTAGTGAGCAGTTCTTC. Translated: CARRYKRRSPVSEQFF.

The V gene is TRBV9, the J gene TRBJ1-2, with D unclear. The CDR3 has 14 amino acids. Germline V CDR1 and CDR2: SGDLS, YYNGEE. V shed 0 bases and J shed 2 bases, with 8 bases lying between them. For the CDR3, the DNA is TGTGCCAGCAGCGTAGCTATAGACAACTATGGCTACACCTTC. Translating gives CASSVAIDNYGYTF. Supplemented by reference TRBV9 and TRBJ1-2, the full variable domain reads DSGVTQTPKHLITATGQRVTLRCSPRSGDLSVYWYQQSLDQGLQFLIQYYNGEERAKGNILERFSAQQFPDLHSELNLSSLELGDSALYFCASSVAIDNYGYTFGSGTRLTVV.

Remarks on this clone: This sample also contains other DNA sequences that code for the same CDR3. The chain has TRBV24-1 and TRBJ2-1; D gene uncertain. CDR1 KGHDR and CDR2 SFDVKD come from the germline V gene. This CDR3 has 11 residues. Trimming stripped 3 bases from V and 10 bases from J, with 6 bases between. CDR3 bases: TGTGCCACCAGTGATGGTGAGGAGCAGTTCTTC. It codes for CATSDGEEQFF.

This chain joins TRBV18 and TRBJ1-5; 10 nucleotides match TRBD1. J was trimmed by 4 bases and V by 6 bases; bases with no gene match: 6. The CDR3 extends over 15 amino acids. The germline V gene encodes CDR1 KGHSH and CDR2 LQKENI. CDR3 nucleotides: TGTGCCAGCTCCCCCGGGACAGGGGCAAATCAGCCCCAGCATTTT. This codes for CASSPGTGANQPQHF.

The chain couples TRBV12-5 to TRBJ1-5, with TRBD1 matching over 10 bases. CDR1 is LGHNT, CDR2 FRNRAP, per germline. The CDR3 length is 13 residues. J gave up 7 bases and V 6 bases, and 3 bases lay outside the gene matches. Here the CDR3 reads CASGGDRGQPQHF. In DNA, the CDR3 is TGTGCTAGTGGGGGGGACAGGGGACAGCCCCAGCATTTT.

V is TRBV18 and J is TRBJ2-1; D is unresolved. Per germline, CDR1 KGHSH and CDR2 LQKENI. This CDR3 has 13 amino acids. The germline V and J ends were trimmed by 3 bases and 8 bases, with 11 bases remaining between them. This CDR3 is CASSPPSSDEQFF. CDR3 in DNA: TGTGCCAGCTCACCGCCCTCTTCCGATGAGCAGTTCTTC.

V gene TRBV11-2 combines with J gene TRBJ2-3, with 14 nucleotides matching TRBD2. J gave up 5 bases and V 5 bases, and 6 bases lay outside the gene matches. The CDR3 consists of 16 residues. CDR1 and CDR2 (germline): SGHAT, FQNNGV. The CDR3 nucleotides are TGTGCCAGCAGCCCGGGGACTAGCGGGAGAAGAGATACGCAGTATTTT. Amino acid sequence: CASSPGTSGRRDTQYF.

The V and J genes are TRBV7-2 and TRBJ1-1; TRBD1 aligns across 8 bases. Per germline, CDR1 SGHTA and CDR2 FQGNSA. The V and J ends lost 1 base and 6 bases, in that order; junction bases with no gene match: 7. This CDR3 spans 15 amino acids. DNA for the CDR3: TGTGCCAGCAGCTTAGGTGCAGGGGGCTCTGCTGAAGCTTTCTTT. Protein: CASSLGAGGSAEAFF.

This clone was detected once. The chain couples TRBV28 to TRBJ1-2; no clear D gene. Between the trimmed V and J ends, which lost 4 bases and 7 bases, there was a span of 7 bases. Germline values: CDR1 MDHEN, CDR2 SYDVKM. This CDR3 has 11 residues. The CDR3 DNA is TGTGCCAGCAGTTGGATGGGTGGCTACACCTTC. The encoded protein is CASSWMGGYTF.

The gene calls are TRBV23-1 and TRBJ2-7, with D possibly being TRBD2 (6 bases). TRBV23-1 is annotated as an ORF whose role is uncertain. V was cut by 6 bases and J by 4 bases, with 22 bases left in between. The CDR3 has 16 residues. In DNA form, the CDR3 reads TGCGCCAGCAGACTTCATGGGGATAGCGGAGTTTACGAGCAGTACTTC. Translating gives CASRLHGDSGVYEQYF.

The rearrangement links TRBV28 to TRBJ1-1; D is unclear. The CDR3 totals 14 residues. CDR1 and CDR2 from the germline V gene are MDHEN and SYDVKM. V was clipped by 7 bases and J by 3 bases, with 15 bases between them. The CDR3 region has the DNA TGTGCCAGCACCTATCCCCCCGGGTACACTGAAGCTTTCTTT. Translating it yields CASTYPPGYTEAFF.

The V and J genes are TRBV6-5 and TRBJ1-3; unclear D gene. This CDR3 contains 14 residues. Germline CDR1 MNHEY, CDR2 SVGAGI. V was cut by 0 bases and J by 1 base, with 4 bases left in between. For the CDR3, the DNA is TGTGCCAGCAGTTACTCGAGATCTGGAAACACCATATATTTT. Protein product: CASSYSRSGNTIYF.

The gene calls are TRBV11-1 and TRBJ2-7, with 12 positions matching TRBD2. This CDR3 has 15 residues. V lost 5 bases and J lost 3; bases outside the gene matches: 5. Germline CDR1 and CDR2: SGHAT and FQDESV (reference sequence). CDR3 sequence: CASSPTSGSDYEQYF. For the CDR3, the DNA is TGTGCCAGCAGCCCGACTAGCGGGAGTGACTACGAGCAGTACTTC.

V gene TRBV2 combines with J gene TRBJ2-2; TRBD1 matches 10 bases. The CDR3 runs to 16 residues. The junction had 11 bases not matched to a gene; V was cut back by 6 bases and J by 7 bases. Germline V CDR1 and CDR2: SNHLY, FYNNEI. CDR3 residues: CASSGSLTGGGGELFF. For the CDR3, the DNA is TGTGCCAGCAGCGGGTCCTTGACAGGGGGCGGCGGGGAGCTGTTTTTT.

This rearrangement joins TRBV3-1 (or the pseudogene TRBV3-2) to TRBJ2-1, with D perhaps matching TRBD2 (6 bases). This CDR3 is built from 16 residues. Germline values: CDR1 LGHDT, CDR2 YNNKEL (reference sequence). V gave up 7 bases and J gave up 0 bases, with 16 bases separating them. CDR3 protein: CASTRGSGGSYNEQFF. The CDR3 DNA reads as TGTGCCAGCACCCGGGGTAGCGGAGGCTCCTACAATGAGCAGTTCTTC.

The CDR3 region has the DNA TGCAGCGCCGAAGAGCTAGCGGGAGGGCCCAGGAATGAGCAGTTCTTC. Protein product: CSAEELAGGPRNEQFF. The chain has TRBV29-1 and TRBJ2-1; 12 bases agree with TRBD2. Germline CDR1 SQVTM, CDR2 ANQGSEA. J gave up 7 bases and V 7 bases, and 14 bases lay outside the gene matches. The CDR3 consists of 16 residues.

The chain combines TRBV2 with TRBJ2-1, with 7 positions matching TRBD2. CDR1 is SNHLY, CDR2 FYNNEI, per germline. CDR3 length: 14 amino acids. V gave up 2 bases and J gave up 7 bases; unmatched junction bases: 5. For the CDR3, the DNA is TGTGCCAGCAGTGAACAGCGGGATGAGAATGAGCAGTTCTTC. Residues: CASSEQRDENEQFF. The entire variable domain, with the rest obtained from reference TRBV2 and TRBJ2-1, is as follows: EPEVTQTPSHQVTQMGQEVILRCVPISNHLYFYWYRQILGQKVEFLVSFYNNEISEKSEIFDDQFSVERPDGSNFTLKIRSTKLEDSAMYFCASSEQRDENEQFFGPGTRLTVL.

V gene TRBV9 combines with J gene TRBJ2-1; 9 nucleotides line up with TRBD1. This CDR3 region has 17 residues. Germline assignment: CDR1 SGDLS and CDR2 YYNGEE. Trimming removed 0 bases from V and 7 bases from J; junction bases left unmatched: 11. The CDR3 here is CASSVGVSGTGNNEQFF. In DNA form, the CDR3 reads TGTGCCAGCAGCGTAGGGGTTTCCGGGACAGGGAATAATGAGCAGTTCTTC.